The 17 T cell receptor beta chains listed next were all sequenced from one sample in a study of cytomegalovirus exposure and HLA in healthy donors. It was with 60 Vbeta and 13 Jbeta primers that the PCR ran. Profiling relied on immunoSEQ multiplex PCR, and the TCRdb table lists in-frame clones only, not all of them. The sample has about 150,000 clones, more than 70% seen once. The sample was PBMCs. These receptors were collected from a woman between 40 and 55 years old in good health and CMV-seronegative.

The chain employs TRBV21-1 and TRBJ2-7; the table's D gene call, TRBD1, was not cross checked with the DNA. TRBV21-1 is tagged as a pseudogene. The length of the CDR3 is 17 residues. CDR3 DNA: TGTGCCAGCAGCTCCCCCCGTCGACAGCTGAGAACCTACGAGCAGTACTTC. It yields the protein CASSSPRRQLRTYEQYF.

The rearrangement links TRBV19 to TRBJ1-2; D is possibly TRBD1 (5 bases). Germline V gene sequence: CDR1 LNHDA, CDR2 SQIVND (reference sequence). There are 14 residues in the CDR3. V shed 4 bases and J shed 0 bases, with 9 bases lying between them. CDR3 bases: TGTGCCAGTAGTAAGGGGTCCGCTAACTATGGCTACACCTTC. It is translated as CASSKGSANYGYTF.

The genes are TRBV18 and TRBJ1-2, with a tentative D call TRBD1 (5 bases). The germline CDR1 and CDR2 sequences are KGHSH and LQKENI. The length of the CDR3 is 13 residues. Trimming removed 5 bases from V and 5 bases from J, with 12 bases in between. CDR3 in DNA: TGTGCCAGCTCAAACTCTCGACAGTATGGCTACACCTTC. It translates to CASSNSRQYGYTF.

The J gene is TRBJ1-6, the V gene TRBV30, with TRBD1 matching 7 bases. With V trimmed by 3 bases and J by 7 bases, 6 bases remained unmatched. The germline V gene encodes CDR1 GTSNPN and CDR2 SVGIG (reference sequence). The CDR3 consists of 14 residues. CDR3 in DNA: TGTGCCTGGAGCACAGGGGTAGTCAATTCACCCCTCCACTTT. Translating it yields CAWSTGVVNSPLHF.

The chain's CDR3 is CASSYGVPLSGEQYF. The DNA for the CDR3 is TGTGCCAGCAGTTACGGAGTCCCCCTCTCGGGCGAGCAGTACTTC. The chain employs TRBV6-5 and TRBJ2-7; D gene uncertain. Germline V gene sequence: CDR1 MNHEY, CDR2 SVGAGI. V lost 2 bases and J lost 6, with 17 bases in between. This CDR3 comprises 15 residues.

This clone appeared many times. The CDR3 protein is CASSYSAGTNYGYTF. The CDR3 DNA follows: TGTGCCAGCAGTTACTCTGCGGGGACTAACTATGGCTACACCTTC. The V and J genes are TRBV6-6 and TRBJ1-2, with D unclear. The CDR3 has 15 residues. CDR1 and CDR2 (germline): MNHNY, SVGAGI (reference sequence). V lost 0 bases to trimming and J lost 0 bases, with 8 bases between them.

This chain joins TRBV5-1 and TRBJ2-3, with D maybe TRBD1 (6 bases). Trimming left V 9 bases short and J 5 bases short, with 16 bases between. This CDR3 has 13 residues. Germline values: CDR1 SGHRS, CDR2 YFSETQ. The CDR3 DNA is TGCGCCACTTCACAGGGCCGTCAAGATACGCAGTATTTT. It yields the protein CATSQGRQDTQYF.

This clone was counted a few times. V gene TRBV7-9 combines with J gene TRBJ2-5, with 7 bases that match TRBD1. Germline lookup yields CDR1 SEHNR and CDR2 FQNEAQ (reference sequence). With V trimmed by 5 bases and J by 1 base, 7 bases remained unmatched. This CDR3 spans 15 amino acids. In DNA, the CDR3 is TGTGCCAGCAGCCCGAGAGGGGGCCTCCAAGAGACCCAGTACTTC. Its protein is CASSPRGGLQETQYF.

The V call is TRBV28, the J call TRBJ2-1, with TRBD2 matching 11 bases. The CDR3 extends over 15 amino acids. The V gene end was trimmed by 8 bases and the J gene end by 6 bases; junction bases not matched to a gene: 9. CDR1 and CDR2 (germline): MDHEN, SYDVKM. In DNA, the CDR3 is TGTGCCAGCCTCCTAGCGGGAGGCCCCCTCAATGAGCAGTTCTTC. It yields the protein CASLLAGGPLNEQFF.

The chain has TRBV9 and TRBJ1-2; 7 bases are a match to TRBD1. V shed 0 bases, J shed 7 bases, and the junction held 3 bases outside the gene matches. CDR1 and CDR2 from the germline V gene are SGDLS and YYNGEE. This CDR3 has 13 residues. The CDR3 reads CASSVGPGGGYTF. The CDR3 DNA reads as TGTGCCAGCAGCGTAGGGCCAGGGGGTGGCTACACCTTC.

A few counts support this clone. The CDR3 region has the DNA TGTGCCAGCAGTGATTTTTGGCCCGGGGAGCTGTTTTTT. It is translated as CASSDFWPGELFF. The chain recombines TRBV2 with TRBJ2-2; no firm D call. The CDR3 sequence is 13 residues long. Trimming stripped 3 bases from V and 6 bases from J, with 8 bases between. Looked up from germline, CDR1 is SNHLY and CDR2 is FYNNEI.

The chain recombines TRBV5-1 with TRBJ1-2, with 7 bases matching TRBD1. CDR3 size: 15 residues. Germline V gene lookup returns CDR1 SGHRS and CDR2 YFSETQ. The trim removed 1 base at V and 7 bases at J, leaving 10 bases unmatched. For the CDR3, the DNA is TGCGCCAGCAGCTTGAACCGGGACAGAGGCAGTGGCTACACCTTC. It yields the protein CASSLNRDRGSGYTF.

This clone has just a few counts. J is TRBJ1-1 and V is TRBV5-6; possibly TRBD1 for D (6 bases). The CDR3 has 15 amino acids. V was pared by 4 bases and J by 6 bases, with 19 bases between. Germline lookup yields CDR1 SGHDT and CDR2 YYEEEE. This chain's CDR3 is CASSPTTGGRSEAFF. The CDR3, as DNA: TGTGCCAGCAGCCCCACAACGGGGGGCCGGTCTGAAGCTTTCTTT.

The CDR3 reads CASSLRGLPATGELFF. CDR3 nucleotides: TGCGCCAGCAGCCTGAGGGGACTACCCGCCACCGGGGAGCTGTTTTTT. The J gene is TRBJ2-2, the V gene TRBV5-1; the match to TRBD2 covers 7 bases. This CDR3 region has 16 residues. V trimming: 4 bases; J trimming: 4 bases; junction bases outside the gene matches: 10. Germline V gene sequence: CDR1 SGHRS, CDR2 YFSETQ.

The chain has TRBV4-1 and TRBJ1-4; TRBD1 matches at 9 bases. The V gene's germline CDR1 is MGHRA and CDR2 YSYEKL. V trimming: 0 bases; J trimming: 8 bases; junction bases outside the gene matches: 7. There are 16 residues in the CDR3. The DNA of the CDR3 is TGCGCCAGCAGCCAAGATCCCCCGGGACAGGGCGAAAAACTGTTTTTT. Translated, it gives CASSQDPPGQGEKLFF.

The chain employs TRBV7-2 and TRBJ1-5; 7 nucleotides match TRBD1. After removal of 3 bases from V and 6 bases from J, the junction contained 5 bases not matched to a gene. Germline CDR1 reads SGHTA; CDR2 reads FQGNSA. The CDR3 runs to 14 residues. The CDR3 nucleotides are TGTGCCAGCAGCTTGACAGGGCGGACTCAGCCCCAGCATTTT. Translation gives CASSLTGRTQPQHF.

The chain has TRBV28 and TRBJ1-1; 8 bases agree with TRBD1. Trimming took 2 bases from V and 3 from J; bases not matched to a gene: 5. The CDR3 is made up of 15 amino acids. Germline CDR1 is MDHEN and CDR2 is SYDVKM. CDR3 amino acids: CASSLPHRGDTEAFF. CDR3 in DNA: TGTGCCAGCAGTTTACCCCACAGGGGGGACACTGAAGCTTTCTTT.